These 27 T cell receptor beta chains were all obtained from the same sample, sequenced in a study of blood T cell repertoires in COVID-19. Only in-frame clones appear in the TCRdb table, and some are missing; sequencing was by immunoSEQ multiplex PCR. The table records about 200,000 clones, approximately 90% of them present only once. The sequenced material came from peripheral blood. Source of these receptors: a man in his 60s with COVID-19, enrolled during active disease.

The chain joins TRBV7-9 to TRBJ1-2; TRBD1 matches 7 bases. Germline V gene lookup returns CDR1 SEHNR and CDR2 FQNEAQ (reference sequence). The CDR3 sequence is 14 residues long. V gave up 6 bases and J gave up 5 bases; unmatched junction bases: 9. For the CDR3, the DNA is TGTGCCAGCAGTAAGACAGGGACCCGGTATGGCTACACCTTC. It codes for CASSKTGTRYGYTF.

The chain has TRBV24-1 and TRBJ2-7; the D gene is possibly TRBD2 (5 bases). The CDR3 has 13 residues. CDR1 and CDR2 (germline): KGHDR, SFDVKD. Trimming left V 4 bases short and J 2 bases short, with 8 bases between. Written as DNA, the CDR3 is TGTGCCACCAGTGACACCGGGGCCTACGAGCAGTACTTC. Protein sequence: CATSDTGAYEQYF.

The genes are TRBV7-8 and TRBJ1-5, with D uncertain. In germline, CDR1 is SGHVS, CDR2 FQNEAQ. Trimming cost V 5 bases and J 0 bases, with 20 bases left between them. The CDR3 contains 18 residues. The CDR3 bases are TGTGCCAGCAGCCCCTCGATGTGGGCCCAGAGTAGCAATCAGCCCCAGCATTTT. Its protein is CASSPSMWAQSSNQPQHF. Supplemented by reference TRBV7-8 and TRBJ1-5, the full variable domain reads GAGVSQSPRYKVAKRGQDVALRCDPISGHVSLFWYQQALGQGPEFLTYFQNEAQLDKSGLPSDRFFAERPEGSVSTLKIQRTQQEDSAVYLCASSPSMWAQSSNQPQHFGDGTRLSIL.

CDR3 loop: CASTLRGRTHMKQFF. The DNA of the CDR3 is TGTGCCAGTACACTAAGGGGCAGGACGCATATGAAGCAGTTCTTC. This rearrangement joins TRBV19 to TRBJ2-1; tentatively, D is TRBD1 (5 bases). V was shortened by 7 bases and J by 11 bases, with 24 bases between the two germline ends. CDR3 length equals 15 residues. Looked up from germline, CDR1 is LNHDA and CDR2 is SQIVND (reference sequence).

The chain links TRBV4-2 to TRBJ2-1; a weak D match, TRBD2 (6 bases). The CDR3 has 17 residues. Germline CDR1 is LGHNA and CDR2 is YNFKEQ. Trimming left V 0 bases short and J 7 bases short, with 19 bases between. DNA for the CDR3: TGTGCCAGCAGCCAAGAAGCCTTTTTTCGGGAGAAGAATGAGCAGTTCTTC. Its translation: CASSQEAFFREKNEQFF.

CDR3: CASSPQAGRVIEQYF. As DNA, the CDR3 is TGCGCCAGCAGCCCCCAAGCCGGGAGGGTTATCGAGCAGTACTTC. V and J are TRBV4-3 and TRBJ2-7; 8 nucleotides match TRBD2. Germline-derived CDR1 and CDR2 are LGHNA and YSLEER. This CDR3 spans 15 amino acids. V was clipped by 4 bases and J by 6 bases; unmatched bases: 11.

A single count supports this clone. The chain recombines TRBV5-6 with TRBJ1-2; D gene unclear. The V and J ends lost 3 bases and 7 bases respectively, with 7 bases between them. The CDR3 totals 11 residues. Germline assignment: CDR1 SGHDT and CDR2 YYEEEE. The CDR3 loop reads CASSYRGGYTF. The CDR3 nucleotides read TGTGCCAGCAGCTACCGCGGTGGCTACACCTTC.

The chain employs TRBV6-5 and TRBJ1-6, with TRBD1 matching 8 bases. CDR3 length: 16 residues. J lost 7 bases, V lost 2 bases, and 7 bases had no gene match. Germline CDR1 reads MNHEY; CDR2 reads SVGAGI. CDR3 nucleotides: TGTGCCAGCAGTTACATGGGCAGGGGGCCGAATTCACCCCTCCACTTT. It encodes CASSYMGRGPNSPLHF.

The chain couples TRBV7-9 to TRBJ2-1, with 7 bases lining up with TRBD2. The CDR3 runs 13 residues. CDR1 and CDR2 from the germline V gene are SEHNR and FQNEAQ (reference sequence). Trimming at V came to 3 bases and at J to 7 bases, leaving 3 bases not matched to a gene. CDR3 sequence: CASSFGEGNEQFF. The CDR3 DNA is TGTGCCAGCAGCTTCGGGGAGGGGAATGAGCAGTTCTTC.

The chain employs TRBV2 and TRBJ1-3, with 7 bases matching TRBD1. Trimming at V came to 9 bases and at J to 6 bases, leaving 11 bases not matched to a gene. The CDR3 spans 14 residues. In germline, CDR1 is SNHLY, CDR2 FYNNEI. The CDR3 is CASNSGDSKNTIYF. The CDR3 nucleotides read TGTGCCAGTAACTCGGGGGACAGCAAAAACACCATATATTTT.

CDR3: CASSPQTGFGTEAFF. CDR3 DNA: TGTGCCAGCAGCCCACAGACAGGGTTTGGCACTGAAGCTTTCTTT. The chain joins TRBV7-2 to TRBJ1-1, with 7 bases that match TRBD1. Germline CDR1 is SGHTA and CDR2 is FQGNSA. Losses at the gene ends were 5 bases for V and 4 bases for J; bases not matched to a gene: 10. The CDR3 consists of 15 residues.

This chain joins TRBV2 and TRBJ2-3; 7 bases are shared with TRBD1. The CDR3 is 16 residues long. Germline CDR1 reads SNHLY; CDR2 reads FYNNEI. After removal of 6 bases from V and 4 bases from J, the junction contained 13 bases not matched to a gene. The CDR3 reads CASRSTGTVSADTQYF. The CDR3 coding sequence is TGTGCCAGCAGGAGCACCGGGACAGTCAGTGCAGATACGCAGTATTTT.

The J gene is TRBJ1-1, the V gene TRBV27; perhaps TRBD1 as D (6 bases). The germline V and J ends were trimmed by 6 bases and 3 bases, with 20 bases remaining between them. The CDR3 is 16 residues long. Per germline, CDR1 MNHEY and CDR2 SMNVEV (reference sequence). CDR3 residues: CASSHIRSDSDTEAFF. The CDR3 nucleotides read TGTGCCAGCAGCCATATTCGATCGGACAGTGACACTGAAGCTTTCTTT.

The J gene is TRBJ2-7, the V gene TRBV23-1, with TRBD1 identical over 12 bases. TRBV23-1 is given ORF status, its function remaining uncertain. Trimming removed 0 bases from V and 7 bases from J; junction bases left unmatched: 7. The CDR3 length is 16 residues. CDR3 nucleotide sequence: TGCGCCAGCAGTCAATCGGGGGGACAGGGGGCCAGGGAGCAGTACTTC. Translation: CASSQSGGQGAREQYF.

The V and J genes are TRBV9 and TRBJ2-7; D not certain. In germline, CDR1 is SGDLS, CDR2 YYNGEE. Deletions cut 3 bases from V and 1 base from J, with 8 bases between. The CDR3 length is 13 residues. The CDR3 region is CASSALGSYEQYF. The DNA of the CDR3 is TGTGCCAGCAGCGCCCTCGGGTCCTACGAGCAGTACTTC.

About this clone: The germline gene is not matched at one end of the junction; a read error may be the cause. This rearrangement joins TRBV30 to TRBJ1-2; no clear D. Germline lookup yields CDR1 GTSNPN and CDR2 SVGIG (reference sequence). CDR3 length equals 13 residues. The DNA for the CDR3 is TGTGCCTGGAACCGAGGAGGGCTATATGCCTACACCTTC. Its protein product is CAWNRGGLYAYTF.

The V and J genes are TRBV7-8 and TRBJ1-5, with D possibly TRBD1 on 5 matching bases. Germline-derived CDR1 and CDR2 are SGHVS and FQNEAQ. The CDR3 loop spans 16 amino acids. With 0 bases removed from V and 3 bases from J, the gap between germline ends came to 12 bases. Here the CDR3 reads CASSLASAGNNQPQHF. The CDR3, as DNA: TGTGCCAGCAGCTTAGCGTCGGCAGGGAACAATCAGCCCCAGCATTTT.

The chain combines TRBV4-1 with TRBJ2-3, with D tentatively TRBD2 (6 bases). This CDR3 region has 16 residues. Trimming took 3 bases from V and 4 from J, leaving 17 bases between them. The germline V gene encodes CDR1 MGHRA and CDR2 YSYEKL. The CDR3 sequence is CASSHVSSVGPDTQYF. Written as DNA, the CDR3 is TGCGCCAGCAGCCACGTGTCTAGCGTCGGGCCAGATACGCAGTATTTT.

This clone came up a few times. This chain uses TRBV24-1 with TRBJ2-1; tentatively, D is TRBD1 (6 bases). The germline V gene encodes CDR1 KGHDR and CDR2 SFDVKD. The CDR3 extends over 16 amino acids. V lost 3 bases to trimming and J lost 0 bases, with 11 bases between them. CDR3 protein: CATSDQRTDSYNEQFF. In nucleotides, the CDR3 is TGTGCCACCAGTGATCAGCGGACAGACTCCTACAATGAGCAGTTCTTC.

This clone was counted a few times. The V and J genes are TRBV4-1 and TRBJ1-2, with D tentatively TRBD1 (6 bases). In germline, CDR1 is MGHRA, CDR2 YSYEKL. Trimming removed 0 bases at V and 8 bases at J, with 13 bases between. The CDR3 runs to 14 residues. CDR3 loop: CASSQEGARMGYTF. The DNA for the CDR3 is TGCGCCAGCAGCCAAGAGGGGGCGCGAATGGGCTACACCTTC.

This chain joins TRBV27 and TRBJ1-6; D is ambiguous. Germline values: CDR1 MNHEY, CDR2 SMNVEV (reference sequence). Trimming stripped 2 bases from V and 7 bases from J, with 6 bases between. This CDR3 contains 13 residues. The chain's CDR3 is CASSLKQNSPLHF. The CDR3 DNA reads as TGTGCCAGCAGTTTAAAACAGAATTCACCCCTCCACTTT.

The rearrangement joins TRBV21-1 to TRBJ2-7; TRBD1, as called in the table, went unchecked against the DNA. TRBV21-1 is marked as a pseudogene. The CDR3 is 9 residues long. In nucleotides, the CDR3 is TGTGCCAACACCTACGAGCAGTACTTC. The encoded protein is CANTYEQYF.

The CDR3 region has the DNA TGTGCCAGCAGCTCGCCGGGACAGGGGATCAATGAGCAGTTCTTC. Its protein product is CASSSPGQGINEQFF. V gene TRBV6-5 combines with J gene TRBJ2-1, with 10 bases fitting TRBD1. The CDR3 is made up of 15 amino acids. Germline-derived CDR1 and CDR2 are MNHEY and SVGAGI. The V and J ends lost 6 bases and 6 bases, in that order; junction bases with no gene match: 8.

The genes are TRBV7-2 and TRBJ1-5; D may be TRBD1 (6 bases). The CDR3 has 13 amino acids. From germline, CDR1 is SGHTA and CDR2 FQGNSA. Between the trimmed V and J ends, which lost 4 bases and 4 bases, there was a span of 8 bases. The DNA for the CDR3 is TGTGCCAGCAGCTCGACAGGAAATCAGCCCCAGCATTTT. Amino acids: CASSSTGNQPQHF.

This chain joins TRBV19 and TRBJ1-5, with TRBD1 as a possible D gene (6 bases). Germline-derived CDR1 and CDR2 are LNHDA and SQIVND (reference sequence). The length of the CDR3 is 16 residues. The germline V and J ends were trimmed by 0 bases and 6 bases, with 15 bases remaining between them. CDR3 DNA: TGTGCCAGTAGTATAGATCATGGACAGAGAGGTCAGCCCCAGCATTTT. Translation: CASSIDHGQRGQPQHF.

The rearrangement joins TRBV6-5 to TRBJ2-1, with D possibly TRBD2 on 6 matching bases. The CDR3 totals 13 residues. V was pared by 11 bases and J by 10 bases, with 21 bases between. CDR1 is MNHEY, CDR2 SVGAGI, per germline. The CDR3 region is CAPPGLGAMEQFF. CDR3 sequence (DNA): TGTGCCCCCCCGGGACTTGGGGCAATGGAGCAGTTCTTC.

The count of this clone is one. The chain combines TRBV27 with TRBJ1-2, with D possibly TRBD1 on 5 matching bases. Germline assignment: CDR1 MNHEY and CDR2 SMNVEV (reference sequence). This CDR3 region has 13 residues. V lost 4 bases to trimming and J lost 5 bases, with 11 bases between them. As DNA, the CDR3 is TGTGCCAGCAGTTCCGGCAGGGTTTATGGCTACACCTTC. Protein: CASSSGRVYGYTF.